This TCR beta chain was found in a study of CD8+ T cells in alopecia areata. Extracted RNA was reverse transcribed into cDNA, the sequencing template. The method was immunoSEQ multiplex PCR; TCRdb's version includes in-frame clones alone and lacks a portion of them. Singletons are absent from the sample, which has around 300,000 clones. The study sorted pooled cutaneous lymph node cells by CD4, CD8alpha, NKG2D, NKG2ACE and other markers. In this sample, this clone turned up a few times. These gene names are mouse names. Coverage ceases 4 residues before the CDR3 finishes, and the germline J gene fills in the end. The germline CDR1 and CDR2 sequences are NSQYPW and LRSPGD (reference sequence). CDR3 length: 16 amino acids. V shed 1 base and J shed 0 bases, with 12 bases lying between them.

The sample consisted of CD4+ T cells sorted from a lymph node. The chain has TRBV1 and TRBJ1-2; possibly TRBD1 for D (6 bases). The TCR comes from a C3H/HeJ mouse with alopecia areata. The MHC haplotype of the strain is H2-k. CDR3 DNA, as far as it was read: TGCACCTGCAGTGCAGTAGAAGGGGGAACAAACTCC. Its protein product is CTCSAVEGGTNS. The full-length CDR3 reads as CTCSAVEGGTNSDYTF.